The following is a TCR beta chain sequence with its context. The CDR3 has 14 amino acids. V dropped 0 bases and J dropped 3 bases, with 9 bases sitting between them. Germline V gene data show CDR1 as ENHRY and CDR2 as SYGVKD. These data originate in a study of blood T cell repertoires in COVID-19. Study at large: Material from acute and convalescent COVID-19 was sourced from the United States, Italy and Spain. Sources were T cells, B-cell-depleted T cells, or PBMCs; the material itself was cDNA or gDNA.

As originally analysed: Scientists estimated how many nucleated cells there were by amplifying reference gene primers. TCRdb's table, derived via immunoSEQ multiplex PCR, lists solely in-frame clones and lacks some. V and J calls and clone size are those listed in that table; D and trimming were worked out from the DNA. This sample carries 250,000 to 350,000 clones, around 89% of them seen once, and the ten largest clones take 5% to 7.5%. V and J are TRBV10-3 and TRBJ2-7, with D perhaps matching TRBD1 (6 bases). The sequenced material came from peripheral blood. This TCR was sampled from a young man who had recovered from COVID-19. In DNA form, the CDR3 reads TGTGCCATCAGTGAGTCGGTAGGGGGCTACGAGCAGTACTTC. The encoded protein is CAISESVGGYEQYF.